Below, 21 T cell receptor beta chains from the same sample are listed, as sequenced in a study of T cells in Graves' hyperthyroidism and ophthalmopathy (dated by TCRdb to 2018 to 2020). Library prep was done by multiplex PCR. Data came from an Illumina HiSeq 2000. TCR beta CDR3 regions were amplified from RNA transcripts. The first round of RT-PCR for the TCR CDR3 was performed with the HTBI primer set and the Qiagen OneStep RT-PCR kit. In-frame beta chains were kept once TCRdb had trimmed the public reads at Q25 with fastp and called clones with MiXCR. Here each entry gathers all rows of one CDR3 protein and keeps the most common genes and DNA. The sample data list 460,000 or so distinct CDR3 sequences, and approximately 14% of these were observed just once. Of the sample, roughly 17% is held by the ten largest clones. The sequencing input was blood. The receptors shown here come from a woman aged 18-30 years with Graves' hyperthyroidism.

This clonotype came up many times. The chain links TRBV6-1 to TRBJ1-1; D gene unclear. V was pared by 6 bases and J by 0 bases, with 17 bases between. Germline CDR1 MNHNS, CDR2 SASEGT. The CDR3 runs to 16 residues. The CDR3 region is CASSAQPRVLNTEAFF. DNA for the CDR3: TGTGCCAGCAGCGCACAACCCAGAGTCCTGAACACTGAAGCTTTCTTT.

This clonotype showed up just a few times. The V and J genes are TRBV25-1 and TRBJ1-1; 9 bases match TRBD1. The CDR3 has 19 amino acids. Germline V gene data show CDR1 as MGHDK and CDR2 as SYGVNS. The V segment lost 0 bases and the J segment 1 base; nucleotides outside the gene matches: 12. DNA for the CDR3: TGTGCCAGCAGTGAATATCTTTTTGGGACAGGGCCGCGGAACACTGAAGCTTTCTTT. Translating gives CASSEYLFGTGPRNTEAFF.

This clonotype was seen ten or more times. This chain links TRBV24-1 with TRBJ2-1; D perhaps matches TRBD2 (6 bases). Trimming took 3 bases from V and 4 from J, leaving 21 bases between them. CDR3 length: 18 residues. Germline V lookup: CDR1 KGHDR, CDR2 SFDVKD. CDR3: CATSDLQRRGKAYNEQFF. The CDR3 DNA reads TGTGCCACCAGTGATCTCCAGCGGCGGGGCAAAGCTTACAATGAGCAGTTCTTC.

This clonotype was picked up many times. This chain links TRBV11-1 with TRBJ1-2; the D gene is possibly TRBD1 (6 bases). CDR1 and CDR2 (germline): SGHAT, FQDESV (reference sequence). V dropped 5 bases and J dropped 8 bases, with 12 bases sitting between them. The CDR3 runs to 12 residues. The CDR3 bases are TGTGCCAGCAGCCATACCACAGGGGGCTACACCTTC. Protein: CASSHTTGGYTF. The variable domain in full, completed from reference TRBV11-1 and TRBJ1-2, reads EAEVAQSPRYKITEKSQAVAFWCDPISGHATLYWYRQILGQGPELLVQFQDESVVDDSQLPKDRFSAERLKGVDSTLKIQPAELGDSAMYLCASSHTTGGYTFGSGTRLTVV.

This chain connects TRBV12-3 or TRBV12-4 to TRBJ2-5; TRBD2 matches at 13 bases. This CDR3 comprises 16 residues. V dropped 11 bases and J dropped 5; count of bases not matched to a gene: 14. CDR3 loop: CAGTRTSGSRFETQYF. The CDR3 coding sequence is TGTGCCGGCACCCGGACTAGCGGGAGTAGGTTCGAGACCCAGTACTTC.

This clonotype was counted many times. J is TRBJ2-3 and V is TRBV3-1; D may match TRBD1 or TRBD2 (5 bases each). The CDR3 runs 17 residues. Germline values: CDR1 LGHDT, CDR2 YNNKEL (reference sequence). V was shortened by 0 bases and J by 0 bases, with 13 bases between the two germline ends. In DNA, the CDR3 is TGTGCCAGCAGCCAAGAAAGGGACCGAACTAGCACAGATACGCAGTATTTT. It translates to CASSQERDRTSTDTQYF.

This clonotype was seen only a few times. This may come from a read error, since a much larger clone is one base off. The rearrangement joins TRBV12-3 or TRBV12-4 to TRBJ1-3, with TRBD1 matching 7 bases. The CDR3 covers 18 residues. The CDR3 is CASGLPELGGAPGNTIYF. The CDR3 DNA follows: TGTGCCAGCGGTTTACCAGAACTAGGGGGCGCTCCTGGAAACACCATATATTTT.

A few counts support this clonotype. The V and J genes are TRBV27 and TRBJ2-7, with 8 bases fitting TRBD2. This CDR3 contains 14 residues. V trimming: 6 bases; J trimming: 7 bases; junction bases outside the gene matches: 11. In germline, CDR1 is MNHEY, CDR2 SMNVEV (reference sequence). CDR3 protein: CASSTSGGGDEQYF. DNA for the CDR3: TGTGCCAGCAGCACAAGCGGGGGAGGGGATGAGCAGTACTTC.

The CDR3 region is CATSGGIRQPQHF. The DNA for the CDR3 is TGTGCCACCAGTGGGGGTATTAGACAGCCCCAGCATTTT. The chain carries TRBV24-1 and TRBJ1-5; D gene uncertain. Per germline, CDR1 KGHDR and CDR2 SFDVKD. The germline V and J ends were trimmed by 5 bases and 7 bases, with 11 bases remaining between them. This CDR3 comprises 13 residues.

The rearrangement joins TRBV19 to TRBJ1-1; no reliable D call. The CDR3 length is 14 residues. V was pared by 10 bases and J by 7 bases, with 22 bases between. From germline, CDR1 is LNHDA and CDR2 SQIVND (reference sequence). CDR3 sequence (DNA): TGTGCCACCCAGGTTGGTCTAAAGGTGAATGAAGCTTTCTTT. Its protein product is CATQVGLKVNEAFF.

The gene calls are TRBV6-1 and TRBJ2-1; the match to TRBD2 covers 13 bases. V was pared by 5 bases and J by 7 bases, with 11 bases of the junction left unmatched. The CDR3 is 17 amino acids. CDR1 is MNHNS and CDR2 is SASEGT in the germline V gene. The CDR3 sequence is CASSRPSGLAGSNEQFF. The CDR3 nucleotides are TGTGCCAGCAGTCGCCCATCGGGACTAGCGGGAAGTAATGAGCAGTTCTTC.

This clonotype was seen many times. The V gene is TRBV24-1, the J gene TRBJ2-1; 7 positions match TRBD2. V trimming: 2 bases; J trimming: 0 bases; junction bases outside the gene matches: 15. This CDR3 is 20 amino acids long. In germline, CDR1 is KGHDR, CDR2 SFDVKD. CDR3 protein: CATSDSPGVAGSYSYNEQFF. The CDR3 DNA reads as TGTGCCACCAGTGATTCCCCGGGGGTAGCGGGCTCCTACTCCTACAATGAGCAGTTCTTC.

This clonotype appeared many times. The chain couples TRBV30 to TRBJ2-7, with 9 bases lining up with TRBD2. The germline V gene encodes CDR1 GTSNPN and CDR2 SVGIG (reference sequence). The CDR3 extends over 14 amino acids. V gave up 2 bases and J gave up 3 bases; unmatched junction bases: 5. The CDR3 protein is CAWSQDSGSYEQYV. The CDR3 coding sequence is TGTGCCTGGAGTCAGGATAGCGGGAGCTACGAGCAGTACGTC.

This clonotype occurred a few times. The chain joins TRBV6-1 to TRBJ2-7; maybe TRBD1 (6 bases). V was clipped by 2 bases and J by 0 bases, with 17 bases between them. There are 17 residues in the CDR3. CDR1 and CDR2 from the germline V gene are MNHNS and SASEGT. The CDR3 DNA sequence: TGTGCCAGCAGTGAATCCACGGACAGAATAAGCTCCTACGAGCAGTACGTC. It encodes CASSESTDRISSYEQYV.

This clonotype was observed a handful of times. The chain employs TRBV9 and TRBJ2-1; tentatively, D is TRBD1 (6 bases). Germline V gene lookup returns CDR1 SGDLS and CDR2 YYNGEE. The V and J ends lost 9 bases and 10 bases respectively, with 29 bases between them. The CDR3 runs to 16 residues. The CDR3 DNA sequence: TGTGCCATCCCTCCTGGGGTTTCGAGGTTAACAGGGGAGCAGTTCTTC. Translation: CAIPPGVSRLTGEQFF.

This clonotype has just a few counts. V gene TRBV20-1 combines with J gene TRBJ2-7; TRBD1 aligns across 7 bases. This CDR3 has 13 amino acids. With 3 bases clipped from V and 2 bases from J, the junction kept 4 bases outside the gene matches. The germline V gene has CDR1 DFQATT and CDR2 SNEGSKA (reference sequence). The CDR3 coding sequence is TGCAGTGCTAGTTGGCAGGGGGCCTACGAGCAGTACGTC. Protein product: CSASWQGAYEQYV.

This clonotype came up many times. The chain uses TRBV11-3 and TRBJ2-5; D is perhaps TRBD2 (7 bases). From germline, CDR1 is SGHNT and CDR2 YENEEA. Trimming removed 4 bases at V and 2 bases at J, with 20 bases between. The CDR3 consists of 17 residues. This chain's CDR3 is CASSSWMREGGQETQYF. CDR3 nucleotides: TGTGCCAGCAGCTCATGGATGAGGGAGGGGGGGCAAGAGACCCAGTACTTC.

The sample holds many counts of this clonotype. V and J are TRBV12-5 and TRBJ1-1, with D uncertain. The CDR3 sequence is 15 residues long. Trimming removed 3 bases from V and 1 base from J, with 12 bases in between. Per germline, CDR1 LGHNT and CDR2 FRNRAP. The CDR3, as DNA: TGTGCTAGTGGTTTTTTAATTGGTCCGAACACTGAAGCTTTCTTT. Translated: CASGFLIGPNTEAFF.

This clonotype occurred a few times. The V call is TRBV5-1, the J call TRBJ1-5; D gene uncertain. This CDR3 spans 16 amino acids. The germline V gene encodes CDR1 SGHRS and CDR2 YFSETQ. The V end lost 0 bases, the J end lost 4 bases, and 14 bases lay between the germline ends. CDR3 protein: CASSLGDKGGNQPQHF. Here the CDR3 DNA reads TGCGCCAGCAGCTTGGGCGACAAGGGCGGGAATCAGCCCCAGCATTTT.

Only a few counts were recorded for this clonotype. The chain combines TRBV29-1 with TRBJ1-1, with 7 positions matching TRBD1. V trimming: 8 bases; J trimming: 5 bases; junction bases outside the gene matches: 11. CDR1 and CDR2 (germline): SQVTM, ANQGSEA. The CDR3 loop spans 13 amino acids. The CDR3 loop is CSFSKTGRTEAFF. The CDR3 DNA follows: TGCAGCTTTTCTAAGACAGGGCGGACTGAAGCTTTCTTT.

The chain has TRBV12-3 or TRBV12-4 and TRBJ2-1, with a tentative D call TRBD1 (5 bases). This CDR3 region has 13 residues. The ends were cut back, 3 bases at V and 8 bases at J, with 11 bases in the middle. CDR3 residues: CASSFREGDEQFF. The CDR3 DNA reads as TGTGCCAGCAGTTTCAGGGAAGGGGATGAGCAGTTCTTC.